Presented here are 29 T cell receptor beta chains from one specimen sequenced in a study of blood T cell repertoires in COVID-19. Method: immunoSEQ multiplex PCR; TCRdb's copy keeps in-frame clones and lacks some. The sample holds 240,000 or so clones, around 90% seen once. Sequences were obtained from peripheral blood. These TCRs come from a woman under 40 with acute or convalescent COVID-19.

The chain carries TRBV4-3 and TRBJ2-2, with no clear D. The CDR3 is 15 residues long. The germline V gene has CDR1 LGHNA and CDR2 YSLEER. V lost 0 bases to trimming and J lost 6 bases, with 11 bases between them. CDR3 in DNA: TGCGCCAGCAGCCAAGATTCGCTCTTAGCCGGGGAGCTGTTTTTT. It specifies CASSQDSLLAGELFF.

The chain employs TRBV29-1 and TRBJ1-5, with D unresolved. V lost 2 bases to trimming and J lost 2 bases, with 10 bases between them. The CDR3 covers 14 residues. Germline V gives CDR1 SQVTM, CDR2 ANQGSEA. CDR3 in amino acids: CSVETGLGNQPQHF. The CDR3 DNA is TGCAGCGTTGAAACCGGGTTGGGCAATCAGCCCCAGCATTTT.

The chain couples TRBV19 to TRBJ2-2, with D hard to call. The CDR3 is 11 residues long. The ends were cut back, 9 bases at V and 2 bases at J, with 4 bases in the middle. Germline V lookup: CDR1 LNHDA, CDR2 SQIVND (reference sequence). The CDR3 region is CASLNTGELFF. CDR3 sequence (DNA): TGTGCCAGCCTCAACACCGGGGAGCTGTTTTTT.

The rearrangement links TRBV7-9 to TRBJ1-2; D is perhaps TRBD1 (6 bases). V lost 4 bases and J 1 base, leaving 13 bases between the germline ends. The germline V gene has CDR1 SEHNR and CDR2 FQNEAQ (reference sequence). CDR3 length equals 15 residues. The CDR3 DNA follows: TGTGCCAGCAGCTCGACGGACAGTCTTAACTATGGCTACACCTTC. This codes for CASSSTDSLNYGYTF.

The J gene is TRBJ2-1, the V gene TRBV2, with 10 bases matching TRBD2. Per the germline V gene, CDR1 is SNHLY and CDR2 is FYNNEI. This CDR3 comprises 16 residues. V trimming: 2 bases; J trimming: 8 bases; junction bases outside the gene matches: 9. The CDR3 DNA reads as TGTGCCAGCAGTGAACGAGAGCTAGCGGGAGTAGATGAGCAGTTCTTC. It codes for CASSERELAGVDEQFF.

This clone was counted a single time. The V call is TRBV6-5, the J call TRBJ1-2, with D uncertain. The CDR3 spans 13 residues. From germline, CDR1 is MNHEY and CDR2 SVGAGI. Between the trimmed V and J ends, which lost 6 bases and 7 bases, there was a span of 15 bases. DNA of the CDR3: TGTGCCAGCAGCCCCCCCTTCTCTCGTGGCTACACCTTC. Its protein is CASSPPFSRGYTF.

The chain carries TRBV5-4 and TRBJ1-3; D unclear. The V gene lost 1 base and the J gene lost 3 bases, with 8 bases spanning the gap. Germline CDR1 reads SGHNT; CDR2 reads YYREEE (reference sequence). The length of the CDR3 is 14 residues. CDR3 DNA: TGTGCCAGCAGCTTGCTGGGGAGTGGAAACACCATATATTTT. Translation gives CASSLLGSGNTIYF.

The genes are TRBV7-2 and TRBJ1-1; D call uncertain. The CDR3 extends over 14 amino acids. V dropped 1 base and J dropped 1 base, with 7 bases sitting between them. Germline V gene data show CDR1 as SGHTA and CDR2 as FQGNSA. CDR3 DNA: TGTGCCAGCAGCTTAGTCGGTAAGAACACTGAAGCTTTCTTT. Its translation: CASSLVGKNTEAFF.

The CDR3 here is CASSFVAGGTSGRVNEQFF. The CDR3 DNA reads as TGTGCCAGCAGCTTTGTGGCAGGGGGGACTAGCGGGAGAGTCAATGAGCAGTTCTTC. The chain has TRBV7-8 and TRBJ2-1, with TRBD2 matching over 14 bases. CDR1 SGHVS and CDR2 FQNEAQ come from the germline V gene. CDR3 size: 19 residues. Unmatched junction bases numbered 13, after V lost 3 bases and J lost 6 bases.

The chain combines TRBV6-6 with TRBJ2-3; unclear D gene. V dropped 2 bases and J dropped 0 bases, with 9 bases sitting between them. The CDR3 is 15 residues long. Germline CDR1 and CDR2: MNHNY and SVGAGI (reference sequence). The CDR3: CASSYGQASTDTQYF. CDR3 DNA: TGTGCCAGCAGTTACGGGCAGGCTAGCACAGATACGCAGTATTTT.

J is TRBJ2-3 and V is TRBV4-2; weak D call: TRBD1 (6 bases). V was shortened by 5 bases and J by 5 bases, with 14 bases between the two germline ends. There are 14 residues in the CDR3. Germline V CDR1 and CDR2: LGHNA, YNFKEQ. CDR3 residues: CASSGVGAQDTQYF. CDR3 bases: TGTGCCAGCAGCGGAGTGGGGGCCCAAGATACGCAGTATTTT.

The CDR3 region has the DNA TGCAGTGCTAGTCCCGGGGTTGGAGAGACCCAGTACTTC. Encoded protein: CSASPGVGETQYF. V usage is TRBV20-1 and J usage is TRBJ2-5, with D possibly matching TRBD2 (5 bases). V was cut by 3 bases and J by 4 bases, with 12 bases left in between. This CDR3 is 13 amino acids long. CDR1 is DFQATT, CDR2 SNEGSKA, per germline (reference sequence).

The chain carries TRBV15 and TRBJ1-1; 8 nucleotides agree with TRBD1. Germline values: CDR1 LNHNV, CDR2 YYDKDF (reference sequence). V lost 4 bases to trimming and J lost 1 base; unmatched junction nucleotides: 5. This CDR3 comprises 15 residues. DNA for the CDR3: TGTGCCACCAGCAAGGGGACAGGACCGAACACTGAAGCTTTCTTT. This sequence encodes CATSKGTGPNTEAFF. Looking up the rest from reference TRBV15 and TRBJ1-1 gives the full variable domain: DAMVIQNPRYQVTQFGKPVTLSCSQTLNHNVMYWYQQKSSQAPKLLFHYYDKDFNNEADTPDNFQSRRPNTSFCFLDIRSPGLGDTAMYLCATSKGTGPNTEAFFGQGTRLTVV.

The rearrangement links TRBV7-9 to TRBJ2-3; 13 nucleotides match TRBD2. Germline CDR1 is SEHNR and CDR2 is FQNEAQ (reference sequence). J was trimmed by 4 bases and V by 4 bases; bases with no gene match: 5. CDR3 length: 16 residues. The CDR3, as DNA: TGTGCCAGCAGCTCGGGACTAGCGGGGTCCGCAGATACGCAGTATTTT. Amino acids: CASSSGLAGSADTQYF.

The rearrangement links TRBV6-5 to TRBJ2-7; D is ambiguous. This CDR3 comprises 13 residues. V dropped 5 bases and J dropped 6 bases, with 14 bases sitting between them. Germline-derived CDR1 and CDR2 are MNHEY and SVGAGI. This CDR3 is CASSPKGVSEQYF. In DNA form, the CDR3 reads TGTGCCAGCAGTCCCAAAGGAGTTTCCGAGCAGTACTTC.

As regards this clone: A read error may account for a junction end that differs from germline. The same CDR3 also results from other DNA sequences found in this sample. The chain uses TRBV25-1 and TRBJ1-2, with no clear D. The V gene's germline CDR1 is MGHDK and CDR2 SYGVNS. This CDR3 contains 14 residues. The CDR3 here is CASSEPGNFYGYTF. CDR3 sequence (DNA): TGTGCCAGCAGTGAACCGGGGAATTTCTATGGTTACACCTTC.

The chain uses TRBV7-2 and TRBJ1-2, with 8 bases matching TRBD1. This CDR3 spans 15 amino acids. V gave up 1 base and J gave up 3 bases; unmatched junction bases: 4. The germline CDR1 and CDR2 sequences are SGHTA and FQGNSA. Here the CDR3 reads CASSLEPGGDYGYTF. CDR3 sequence (DNA): TGTGCCAGCAGCTTAGAACCAGGGGGCGACTATGGCTACACCTTC.

The J gene is TRBJ2-1, the V gene TRBV19; D may be TRBD2 (6 bases). Trimming cost V 2 bases and J 5 bases, with 13 bases left between them. The CDR3 contains 15 residues. CDR1 and CDR2 from the germline V gene are LNHDA and SQIVND (reference sequence). CDR3 sequence reads: CASSIFSGQNNEQFF. CDR3 nucleotide sequence: TGTGCCAGTAGTATATTCAGCGGGCAAAACAATGAGCAGTTCTTC.

The chain carries TRBV30 and TRBJ1-2, with 8 bases fitting TRBD1. The germline CDR1 and CDR2 sequences are GTSNPN and SVGIG (reference sequence). J was trimmed by 2 bases and V by 4 bases; bases with no gene match: 6. CDR3 length: 14 residues. As DNA, the CDR3 is TGTGCCTGGATCCGGGACAGGTCGAACTATGGCTACACCTTC. This gives the protein CAWIRDRSNYGYTF.

This chain uses TRBV10-1 with TRBJ2-1, with D hard to call. V lost 9 bases to trimming and J lost 1 base, with 7 bases between them. Germline V CDR1 and CDR2: WNHNN, SYGVQD (reference sequence). The CDR3 length is 12 residues. DNA for the CDR3: TGCGCCAGTGGGCCTTCCTACAATGAGCAGTTCTTC. Its protein is CASGPSYNEQFF.

CDR3 in DNA: TGTGCCAGCAGCGTATATGGGGGGGCAACAGATACGCAGTATTTT. Residues: CASSVYGGATDTQYF. V gene TRBV9 combines with J gene TRBJ2-3; the D gene is possibly TRBD2 (7 bases). The CDR3 totals 15 residues. V was cut by 1 base and J by 3 bases, with 12 bases left in between. Germline lookup yields CDR1 SGDLS and CDR2 YYNGEE.

The rearrangement uses TRBV4-1 and TRBJ1-2, with TRBD1 matching 9 bases. Unmatched junction bases numbered 5, after V lost 5 bases and J lost 4 bases. The CDR3 consists of 14 residues. Germline V lookup: CDR1 MGHRA, CDR2 YSYEKL. The CDR3 protein is CASSGQGPAYGYTF. The CDR3 DNA sequence: TGCGCCAGCAGCGGACAGGGGCCCGCCTATGGCTACACCTTC.

The chain employs TRBV7-2 and TRBJ2-7; D perhaps matches TRBD2 (6 bases). The CDR3 has 14 amino acids. Trimming stripped 2 bases from V and 6 bases from J, with 14 bases between. The germline V gene encodes CDR1 SGHTA and CDR2 FQGNSA. CDR3 loop: CASSLRLGDSEQYF. In DNA form, the CDR3 reads TGTGCCAGCAGCTTAAGACTAGGGGATTCCGAGCAGTACTTC.

The V gene is TRBV5-4, the J gene TRBJ1-3, with a tentative D call TRBD1 (6 bases). The germline gives CDR1 SGHNT, CDR2 YYREEE (reference sequence). Trimming shortened V by 4 bases and J by 0 bases, and 11 bases separated the two germline ends. CDR3 length equals 15 residues. The CDR3 loop reads CASSSGQPSGNTIYF. CDR3 sequence (DNA): TGTGCCAGCAGCAGCGGACAGCCCTCTGGAAACACCATATATTTT.

The gene calls are TRBV19 and TRBJ2-1; possible D gene TRBD2, 6 bases. Trimming pared 6 bases from V and 6 bases from J, leaving 15 bases between. Germline V gives CDR1 LNHDA, CDR2 SQIVND (reference sequence). The CDR3 sequence is 14 residues long. The CDR3 sequence is CASRSMGGVNEQFF. DNA of the CDR3: TGTGCCAGTAGATCGATGGGGGGAGTCAATGAGCAGTTCTTC.

J is TRBJ1-1 and V is TRBV12-3 or TRBV12-4; D unresolved. The V gene lost 2 bases and the J gene lost 11 bases, with 15 bases spanning the gap. This CDR3 has 13 amino acids. The CDR3 DNA follows: TGTGCCAGCAGTTTATGGTCGGCGGGTAGTGCTTTCTTT. Its translation is CASSLWSAGSAFF.

The V gene is TRBV2, the J gene TRBJ1-5; 7 bases match TRBD1. The CDR3 totals 14 residues. Germline V gene sequence: CDR1 SNHLY, CDR2 FYNNEI. V gave up 6 bases and J gave up 3 bases; unmatched junction bases: 5. The CDR3 region is CASRDRPFNQPQHF. CDR3 DNA: TGTGCCAGCAGGGACAGGCCTTTCAATCAGCCCCAGCATTTT.

Remarks on this clone: The same CDR3 also results from other DNA sequences found in this sample. This CDR3 reads CATSRVGGNTGELFF. The CDR3, as DNA: TGTGCCACCAGCAGGGTCGGCGGAAATACCGGGGAGCTGTTTTTT. V and J are TRBV15 and TRBJ2-2; D unresolved. The CDR3 is 15 residues long. The V and J ends lost 3 bases and 5 bases respectively, with 13 bases between them. Germline values: CDR1 LNHNV, CDR2 YYDKDF (reference sequence).

The chain combines TRBV5-5 with TRBJ2-2; TRBD1 is a possible D gene (7 bases). V was cut by 4 bases and J by 1 base, with 11 bases left in between. CDR1 is SGHKS and CDR2 is YYEKEE in the germline V gene (reference sequence). The CDR3 covers 15 residues. This chain's CDR3 is CASSAGQRNTGELFF. CDR3 sequence (DNA): TGTGCCAGCAGCGCGGGACAGCGGAACACCGGGGAGCTGTTTTTT.